The rows below give T cell receptor beta chains drawn from one sample of a study of regulatory T cells in long-lasting Graves disease. TCRdb redid the calling of the multiplex PCR reads with MiXCR, one entry per CDR3 protein. The profile covers about 420,000 distinct CDR3 sequences, with roughly 15% appearing a single time and 20% to 25% taken by the ten largest. The same sample was also studied in work on T cells in Graves' hyperthyroidism and ophthalmopathy.

Sequencing was performed on peripheral blood mononuclear cells (PBMCs), taken at new diagnosis, from a patient treated with antithyroid drugs. These receptors were collected from a woman aged 18 to 35 with Graves disease. The CDR3 runs from the conserved cysteine through the conserved F or W. The order of the fields is D gene, J gene, CDR3 length, clone size, V gene, CDR3 DNA, CDR3 protein. D genes are given only for firm matches. The listing skips clone size in some rows; elsewhere it reads once, few, many or a size class.

. | TRBJ2-1 | 14 | many | TRBV11-2 | TGTGCCAGCAAGAGGACGCACCCGGACAATGAGCAGTTCTTC | CASKRTHPDNEQFF
. | TRBJ2-7 | 14 | many | TRBV12-3/TRBV12-4 | TGTGCCAGCAGCGTGTGGGGGGAAAACTACGAGCAGTACTTC | CASSVWGENYEQYF
TRBD1 | TRBJ1-2 | 17 | . | TRBV12-3/TRBV12-4 | TGTGCCAGCAGTCCTACTCCTTCAACGACAGGGGTCTATGGCTACACCTTC | CASSPTPSTTGVYGYTF
TRBD1 | TRBJ1-5 | 14 | many | TRBV6-1 | TGTGCCAGCAGAACACAGGGGAGCAATCAGCCCCAGCATTTT | CASRTQGSNQPQHF
TRBD1 | TRBJ2-7 | 16 | few | TRBV5-1 | TGCGCCAGCAGCCCCTGGGAGGACAGGGGAGCCTACGAGCAGTACTTC | CASSPWEDRGAYEQYF
. | TRBJ2-1 | 12 | . | TRBV10-3 | TGTGCCATCAGCTCCGACTACAATGAGCAGTTCTTC | CAISSDYNEQFF
TRBD1 | TRBJ1-1 | 16 | . | TRBV7-3 | TGTGCCAGCAGCTCAACCCGGGACAGGCTTAACACTGAAGCTTTCTTT | CASSSTRDRLNTEAFF
. | TRBJ1-1 | 13 | . | TRBV6-2/TRBV6-3 | TGTGCCAGCAGTTCCGAAAACAGGGCTGAAGCTTTCTTT | CASSSENRAEAFF
. | TRBJ1-4 | 17 | . | TRBV7-9 | TGTGCCAGCAGCTTGAGTGACTTTTCCGCAACTAATGAAAAACTGTTTTTT | CASSLSDFSATNEKLFF
. | TRBJ2-3 | 18 | . | TRBV5-1 | TGCGCCAGCAGCTTTATGTCGCTTCAAAGCGGACGCACAGATACGCAGTATTTT | CASSFMSLQSGRTDTQYF
. | TRBJ2-3 | 11 | many | TRBV29-1 | TGCAGCGTTGTCGGTACAGATACGCAGTATTTT | CSVVGTDTQYF
. | TRBJ1-5 | 12 | . | TRBV13 | TGTGCCAGCAGCGCTCCCGATCAGCCCCAGCATTTT | CASSAPDQPQHF
. | TRBJ2-1 | 13 | few | TRBV7-3 | TGTGCCAGCAGCTTAACGTTGGACAATGAGCAGTTCTTC | CASSLTLDNEQFF
. | TRBJ2-1 | 17 | few | TRBV11-2 | TGCGCCAGCAGCCAAGAACCAGTCGGGACTTCGTACAATGAGCAGTTCTTC | CASSQEPVGTSYNEQFF
. | TRBJ1-6 | 17 | few | TRBV28 | TGTGCCAGCAGTTTACTGGGGACTCGGATTAATGATTCACCCCTCCACTTT | CASSLLGTRINDSPLHF
. | TRBJ2-5 | 15 | many | TRBV5-1 | TGCGCCAGCAGCTTGTCGGGACACTACCAAGAGACCCAGTACTTC | CASSLSGHYQETQYF
. | TRBJ2-3 | 14 | . | TRBV10-3 | TGTGCCATCAGGGTAGCGGACAGCACAGATACGCAGTATTTT | CAIRVADSTDTQYF
. | TRBJ2-7 | 16 | . | TRBV30 | TGTGCCTGGAGTCAAGCAGGAGTCTCATATTCCTACGAGCAGTACTTC | CAWSQAGVSYSYEQYF
. | TRBJ2-7 | 15 | few | TRBV10-2 | TGCGCCAGCAGTGAGGTTGGAGGGCTACCCTACGAGCAGTACTTC | CASSEVGGLPYEQYF
. | TRBJ2-2 | 13 | few | TRBV30 | TGTGCCTGGACACCTCGGTTCACCGGGGAGCTGTTTTTT | CAWTPRFTGELFF
. | TRBJ2-1 | 17 | few | TRBV12-3/TRBV12-4 | TGTGCCAGCAGACCTTCCGCCGGGACAAAGACCTACAATGAGCAGTTCTTC | CASRPSAGTKTYNEQFF
. | TRBJ1-1 | 14 | many | TRBV30 | TGTGCCTGGAGTTTGGCAGGGCGGTTCGCTGAAGCTTTCTTT | CAWSLAGRFAEAFF
TRBD2 | TRBJ2-7 | 16 | many | TRBV28 | TGTGCCAGCAGTAACCCTTCGACTAGCGGGAGCTACGAGCAGTACTTC | CASSNPSTSGSYEQYF
TRBD1 | TRBJ1-1 | 14 | . | TRBV29-1 | TGCAGCGTCCTCAGGACAGGGCGGAACACTGAAGCTTTCTTT | CSVLRTGRNTEAFF
TRBD2 | TRBJ2-1 | 14 | . | TRBV12-3/TRBV12-4 | TGTGCCAGCAGTTTACAGCCTAGCGGCAATGAGCAGTTCTTC | CASSLQPSGNEQFF
. | TRBJ2-2 | 14 | . | TRBV24-1 | TGTGCCACCAGTGAGAGGGTTCGAAGCGGGGAGCTGTTTTTT | CATSERVRSGELFF
. | TRBJ2-5 | 11 | many | TRBV7-9 | TGTGCCAGCAGTTACCAAGAGACCCAGTACTTC | CASSYQETQYF